This T cell receptor (beta chain) came from a study of regulatory T cells in long-lasting Graves disease (dated by TCRdb to about 2021). Some background on the complete study: Newly diagnosed Graves' disease patients had taken antithyroid drugs for less than 3 months. This study used TCR sequencing and RNA sequencing of peripheral blood to compare persistent Graves' disease patients against newly diagnosed Graves' disease patients. The study was registered as a clinical trial and conducted in China. TCR sequencing covered around 13 persistent and about 20 newly diagnosed Graves' disease patients, some 35 samples in total. Study-level results and caveats: Only the TCR beta chain was sequenced and analyzed. A larger number of public clonotypes was shared among persistent patients (more than 2,500) than among newly diagnosed patients (approximately 1,000). Compared with newly diagnosed patients, patients with persistent Graves' disease had lower TCR Shannon entropy and fewer highly expanded clones, which suggests clonal expansion. The small sample size was acknowledged by the authors as a limitation that may reduce accuracy. Because the primary lesion, thyroid tissue, could not be accessed, the study looked at peripheral blood alone. TRBV28, TRBJ1-2 and TRBJ2-5 were preferentially used in persistent disease, while TRBV20-1 and TRBJ2-1 were favored in newly diagnosed disease.

The CDR3 covers 16 residues, taking in both the cysteine and the phenylalanine. Of the read, only the CDR3 DNA is kept; its 48 bases are in frame from base 1. Via the germline V gene (reference sequence), CDR1 is LNHNV and CDR2 YYDKDF. The germline V end is reduced by 2 bases and the J end by 5 bases; junction bases left unmatched: 6. This clonotype was counted many times. The antigen this receptor binds is unknown. No base-level quality is on record; no much larger clone is a single base apart. Library prep was done by multiplex PCR. Instrument used: Illumina HiSeq 4000. CDR3 regions were amplified by Arm-PCR with iRepertoire HTBI primers to construct TCR beta libraries. Before sequencing, the PCR products went through gel purification. The published analysis was carried out like this. Across samples, fewer than 70 TRBV and 15 or so TRBJ segments were identified and used for gene usage analysis of CDR3 amino acid clonotypes. COPE and FqMerger were used to merge the filtered high-quality paired reads into contigs. BLAST was used to align contigs to IMGT TRBV, TRBD and TRBJ reference genes, with CDR3 defined following IMGT. Highly expanded clones were defined as clonotypes with a frequency above 0.1%. Repertoire diversity was measured by Shannon entropy, and V-J evenness by the Gini coefficient. Public clonotypes were defined as clonotypes shared by more than one individual. In-frame beta chains were kept once TCRdb had trimmed the public reads at Q25 with fastp and called clones with MiXCR. Here each entry gathers all rows of one CDR3 protein and keeps the most common genes and DNA. The V and J calls reflect TCRdb's pipeline rather than the authors' work. The sample table records 510,000 or so distinct CDR3 sequences; around 13% of these occur just once. In total, the top ten clones hold 8% to 10% of the sample.

The time point label on this specimen signifies: newly diagnosed GD, antithyroid drugs for less than 3 months. For both TCR sequencing and RNA sequencing, RNA was extracted from PBMCs in TRIzol. Graves' disease was diagnosed according to American Thyroid Association guidelines. Recruitment of patients was carried out at an endocrinology department in Xi'an, China. Each patient gave approximately 9.7 milliliters of peripheral blood, collected in an EDTA anticoagulant tube. PBMCs were isolated by Ficoll Paque Plus density gradient separation without further T cell sorting. RNA quality was checked with an Agilent 2100 Bioanalyzer and agarose gel, and concentration with a NanoDrop 2000. These same data were also listed under a study on T cells in Graves' hyperthyroidism and ophthalmopathy. From the second report: Stable Graves' hyperthyroidism was defined as the absence of progression to ophthalmopathy over 18 months of follow-up. Hyperthyroidism patients were newly diagnosed, had a disease duration of under 2 months, and were aged 18 to 65 years. Any patient with an uncontrolled infection, another autoimmune disease, pregnancy or lactation was excluded. Clinical symptoms, serum thyroxine and TRAb, thyroid ultrasound, and orbital computed tomography formed the basis for the diagnoses. The TCR CDR3 was subjected to a first round of RT-PCR using the HTBI primer set and the Qiagen OneStep RT-PCR kit. Most expanded thyroid clonotypes (frequency above 0.001) were also detected in blood, a finding suggesting that blood repertoires may reflect thyroid immune responses. A 13 V-J signature model separated ophthalmopathy from stable hyperthyroidism, with approximately 87% sensitivity and roughly 84% specificity in cross-validation and 80%/75% in testing. In validation, the model predicted progression to ophthalmopathy with around 71% sensitivity and less than 80% specificity, a median of approximately 6.5 months before onset. A discovery cohort of about a hundred patients, about 43 with Graves' ophthalmopathy and about 60 with stable Graves' hyperthyroidism, was used to find distinguishing TCR V-J signatures. An independent validation cohort of under 20 hyperthyroidism patients and approximately 16 patients who later progressed to ophthalmopathy tested prospective prediction of ophthalmopathy. The 75 to 100 discovery patients were randomly split 7:3 into training and test sets. The study also compared thyroid tissue and blood T-cell repertoires from a handful of Graves' hyperthyroidism patients. Following sampling, methimazole starting at 30 mg daily was given to hyperthyroidism patients, and high-dose intravenous methylprednisolone was given to ophthalmopathy patients. A second multiplex PCR round built the libraries, followed by size selection and purification. Libraries were sequenced paired-end with 100 bp reads on an Illumina HiSeq2000. SOAPnuke was used to process the raw data, removing reads that contained adapters or uncalled bases, had a mean Phred below 15, or lacked an exact match to the constant primer or identifier. High-quality paired reads were merged with COPE v1.2.5, and unique nucleotide sequences were defined as clonotypes. MiTCR v1.1 was used to align clonotypes to the IMGT TRBV, TRBD and TRBJ reference segments. Analysis was restricted to V-J combinations with a frequency above 0.0001, which covered 99% to 99.2% of repertoires. The TCS score was defined as F50 (clonal expansion) divided by E x V (chaos), with BLOSUM62-based TCRdist calculated between CDR3 peptides within each V-J. Welch's t-statistics and random forest reduced around 510 V-J features to about 13, which were used in a naive Bayes classifier (R e1071). Sample size was not statistically predetermined, and investigators were not blinded to group allocation. The paper reports TCR Vbeta CDR3 sequencing of more than 120 peripheral blood samples: over 40 ophthalmopathy, some 80 hyperthyroidism and 17 progressor patients.

Material: peripheral blood mononuclear cells (PBMCs), obtained at new diagnosis, from a patient treated with antithyroid drugs. This clonotype was sampled from a woman aged 25 to 39 with Graves disease. Donor details come from another sample of the same person, matched by shared clones. The chain was built from TRBV15 and TRBJ1-6, and 7 bases in between align with TRBD1. The CDR3 reads as follows: CATSRFGTENNSPLHF. The DNA is as follows: TGTGCCACCAGCAGATTTGGGACAGAAAATAATTCACCCCTCCACTTT.